This TCR beta chain came from a study of blood T cell repertoires in COVID-19 (dated by TCRdb to between 2020 and 2021). For the study in its entirety: Collaborator samples came from the United States, Italy and Spain and covered acute and convalescent phases of COVID-19. The material from the prospective study consisted of cDNA or gDNA derived from T cells, B-cell-depleted T cells, or PBMCs. The dataset comprised deeply sampled blood TCRbeta repertoires from subjects exposed to, actively infected with, or recovered from COVID-19. The repertoires were released in a freely available public database meant as a resource for research on the immune response to SARS-CoV-2. Samples were obtained from the ongoing ImmuneRACE study (first 160 participants) and from 1,254 subjects provided by 6 global collaborators. Nearly every sample came with metadata listing a de-identified subject ID, COVID-19 status, age in years and sex. Where available, HLA class I and class II types were taken from metadata supplied by the sample provider and were not determined by assay-based typing.

A word on this clone: What antigen it recognizes has not been identified. Base-call qualities are not available, and no considerably larger clone is one nucleotide away.

TCRbeta CDR3 regions were amplified from genomic DNA by means of the immunoSEQ Assay, a bias-controlled multiplex PCR. The study's own analysis went as follows. Within the assay, amplification of reference gene primers was used to estimate how many nucleated cells each sample contained. Sequence reads were collapsed and filtered to measure the absolute abundance of every unique TCRbeta CDR3 rearrangement. Productive Simpson clonality was computed per sample as the square root of Simpson's diversity index over productive rearrangements. TCRdb carries this immuneACCESS record with in-frame sequences only. Its versions omit some clonotypes, under half of them owing to an unresolved V gene in the studies checked, with the rest unexplained. The DNA was the basis for D and trimming; V, J and clone size are from that table. The sample table contains about 290,000 clones; only one count was recorded for around four fifths of them. The top ten clones comprise less than 4.5% of the sample.

Whole blood was collected in K2EDTA tubes by collaborating institutions according to the institutions' own protocols. Collaborator samples were shipped for TCRbeta analysis as frozen whole blood, isolated PBMCs, or DNA extracted from either sample type. What the research found in general, with its limitations: Clinical and demographic metadata were provided uncurated, with the amount varying by source and participant.

CDR1 is given as SNHLY and CDR2 as FYNNEI, both from the germline V gene. Taken from cysteine to phenylalanine, the CDR3 has 15 residues. Here the CDR3 DNA is all that survives: 45 bases in frame from base 1. Trimming removed 3 bases from V and 0 bases from J, leaving 8 bases between the germline ends. The receptor was derived from a woman aged 50 to 60 with active or convalescent COVID-19. Sequences were obtained from peripheral blood. The chain uses TRBV2 and TRBJ2-2; the D gene identity is not certain. The DNA reads as follows: TGTGCCAGCAGTGACGCGGCCTCGAACACCGGGGAGCTGTTTTTT. This encodes CASSDAASNTGELFF. With all but the CDR3 taken from the reference TRBV2 and TRBJ2-2 genes, the full variable domain is: EPEVTQTPSHQVTQMGQEVILRCVPISNHLYFYWYRQILGQKVEFLVSFYNNEISEKSEIFDDQFSVERPDGSNFTLKIRSTKLEDSAMYFCASSDAASNTGELFFGEGSRLTVL.